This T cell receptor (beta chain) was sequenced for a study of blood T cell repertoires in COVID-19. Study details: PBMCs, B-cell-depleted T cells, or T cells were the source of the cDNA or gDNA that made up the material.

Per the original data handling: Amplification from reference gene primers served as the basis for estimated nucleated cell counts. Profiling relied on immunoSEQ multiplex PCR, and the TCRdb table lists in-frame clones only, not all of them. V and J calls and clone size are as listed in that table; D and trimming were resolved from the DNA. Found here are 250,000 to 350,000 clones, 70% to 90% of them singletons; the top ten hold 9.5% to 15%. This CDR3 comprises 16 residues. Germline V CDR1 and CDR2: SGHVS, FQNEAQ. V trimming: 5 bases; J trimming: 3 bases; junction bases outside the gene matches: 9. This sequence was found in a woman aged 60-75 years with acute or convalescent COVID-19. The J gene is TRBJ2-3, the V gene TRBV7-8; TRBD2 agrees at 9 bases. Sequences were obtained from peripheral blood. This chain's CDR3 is CASSERRGGRTDTQYF. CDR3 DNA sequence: TGTGCCAGCAGCGAAAGGCGGGGGGGCCGGACAGATACGCAGTATTTT.